This T cell receptor beta chain was documented in a study of cytomegalovirus exposure and HLA in healthy donors (dated by TCRdb to between 2016 and 2019). With regard to the full study: In an earlier analysis of approximately 500 of the donors, roughly 300 Gb of sequence data and about 110 million unique TCR beta sequences from about 180 million T cells were reported. Roughly 300 gigabases of sequencing data and around 87 million unique TCR sequences were included in an early release covering under 650 HLA-typed donors. The genetic ancestry cluster associated with self-reported Caucasian donors included 80% to 90% of the 300 to 400 genotyped donors. The aim of the study was to test whether cataloging public T cell receptors could identify signatures of past pathogen exposure. The T cell repertoires of 666 subjects were profiled by immunosequencing and related to cytomegalovirus serostatus. In addition to the first cohort of roughly 700 subjects, a separate validation cohort of 120 different subjects was used. To predict cytomegalovirus infection status, the study combined high-throughput TCR immunosequencing, statistical association of individual TCRs with disease status, and machine learning. To study patterns of TCR occurrence, a later analysis re-analyzed previously published TCR beta repertoires from around 670 donors and added high-resolution HLA genotyping. The later analysis used no new phenotypic data to find candidate immune exposures, relying instead on TCR beta sequences and their occurrence across donors. To decide whether each TCR beta V gene segment behaved as functional or pseudogenic, an earlier analysis of some 540 of the donors relied on high-throughput TCR beta sequencing. Donor age, sex, ethnicity and CMV serostatus were compiled together with the repertoire data. A later genetic analysis used genome-wide SNP genotypes for about 65% of the 666 donors, treating that subset as a discovery cohort. Every discovery cohort repertoire had been produced on one sequencing platform. Both class I and class II loci were covered by HLA typing, at four-digit resolution. The number of donors typed differed by locus, with about 629-630 for A, B, C, DRB1 and DQB1, around 520 for DQA1, over 600 for DPA1, and roughly 450 for DPB1. Roughly 5 DR-DQ haplotypes were handled as single units for association and clustering, since linkage in the cohort was strong. On average, around 230,000 unique TCR beta nucleotide sequences were sequenced per donor among a few hundred genotyped donors of the cohort, with about 19% of those sequences being non-productive.

In total, roughly 670 healthy bone marrow donors made up the cohort. At the time of sampling, every cohort member was nominally healthy, though immune exposures that went unrecorded were likely present. The donor tested CMV seropositive, placing the donor among the roughly 300 seropositive members of the cohort. A peripheral blood sample was collected from each donor, and TCR beta sequencing was performed on peripheral blood mononuclear cells. The Qiagen DNeasy Blood Extraction Kit was used to extract genomic DNA from the blood cell samples. Library preparation used the immunoSEQ multiplex PCR assay. The multiplex PCR relied on a mix of 60 forward primers for TCR Vbeta segments and 13 reverse primers for TCR Jbeta segments. The CDR3 region of rearranged TCR beta genes was amplified from genomic DNA with a multiplex PCR assay. Amplified TCR beta libraries were sequenced as 87-base-pair reads on the Illumina HiSeq System. For the original study's pipeline: A later analysis tallied 75 million to 95 million unique TCR beta chains across the roughly 610 repertoires, and about 12 million of those chains were shared by two or more donors. Raw reads were error-corrected and collapsed into unique sequences with a nearest-neighbor algorithm that merged closely related sequences to remove PCR and sequencing errors. V, D and J gene segments were assigned by aligning CDR3 sequences to IMGT reference sequences. For a sequence to be retained, a match of at least six nucleotides to both a V gene segment and a J gene segment was required. Rearrangements were classified as productive when the CDR3 lacked stop codons and remained in frame with V and J, and all other rearrangements were classified as non-productive. CDR3 was defined according to IMGT convention as the region running from the second conserved V-encoded cysteine to the conserved J-encoded phenylalanine. The earlier analysis of fewer than 750 of the donors excluded sequences that lacked an unambiguous match to a single V gene segment. In an earlier analysis of roughly 600 of the donors, a V segment was called functional when productive rearrangements were above 56.7%, and segregating when the standard deviation between donors exceeded 5%. A statistical classification framework was built for diagnosing cytomegalovirus status from the catalog of TCR beta chain sequences. A later analysis assigned V and J genes by comparing TCR nucleotide sequences with IMGT/GENE-DB human TR gene sequences. Using the TCRdist pipeline, a later analysis assigned CDR3 sequences along with most-parsimonious VDJ recombination scenarios. In a later analysis, each TCR beta chain was defined by its CDR3 amino acid sequence together with its V-gene family, and reads lacking a unique V-gene family were excluded. In a later analysis, 500 to 650 highly shared, low-generation-probability nucleotide sequences were removed to address suspected cross-contamination and a sequencing artifact. For each public chain, a later analysis derived a clonal expansion index from normalized ranks of inferred template counts within each repertoire. In a later analysis, generation probabilities were computed with a VDJ recombination model fitted to out-of-frame rearrangements, and the resulting probabilities were checked against IGoR. In a later analysis, TCR-TCR, TCR-HLA and TCR-CMV co-occurrence was scored with hypergeometric tests, and a repertoire-size bias correction was applied to TCR pairs. In a later analysis, false discovery rates were estimated by permuting HLA or CMV assignments 20 times. In a later analysis, co-occurring TCRs were grouped using DBSCAN, and TCRdist sequence similarity was added for clustering within HLA-allele-positive subsets. Repertoires with fewer than 30,000 or more than 120,000 public chains were left out of co-occurrence clustering, as were about five repertoires with anomalous nucleotide sharing. Sourced from immuneACCESS, this table was stored by TCRdb with only in-frame sequences that have V and J called. A share of the clones is absent; for the studies checked, an unresolved V gene accounts for under half, and the remainder has no known explanation. V, J and clone size reflect that table, while D and trimming were determined from the DNA. In all, the sample holds roughly 150,000 clones, and approximately 73% of those were seen once. Jointly, the top ten make up around 5% of the sample.

The paper's findings and limits, for the study overall: The 87-base-pair reads could not distinguish some IMGT-functional V segments, including TRBV6-2 and TRBV6-3, so those segments were excluded. Because counts were too low, roughly 16 rarely observed V segments, including chromosome 9 orphons, were left out of the earlier analysis of a few hundred of the donors. While some public TCRs were present in many individuals, most TCR sequences turned up only very rarely across donors. In the study, about 150 TCR beta chains were listed as associated with cytomegalovirus. A later analysis found that TCR association rates varied across HLA loci, with DRB1 alleles showing the most associated TCRs and HLA-C alleles the fewest. In a later analysis, some 18,000 TCR beta sequences were associated with specific HLA alleles at a false discovery rate of 0.05. V-gene and J-gene trimming of TCR beta chains was associated with a missense DCLRE1C variant in a later genetic analysis, and the association was replicated in an independent cohort. According to a later genetic analysis, donors in an Asian-associated ancestry cluster had fewer N-insertions in productive TCRs than the roughly 670-donor mean. An earlier analysis of approximately 590 of the donors showed that most TCR beta V segments appeared in productive rearrangements either about 90% or about 30% of the time, which broadly matched IMGT annotations. Compared with equally common non-associated chains, HLA-associated TCR beta chains in a later analysis were more clonally expanded and had lower generation probabilities. Presence/absence analyses assumed roughly uniform sequencing depth across donors, an assumption that may not hold. Because HLA typing was unavailable for some donors at each locus, only the typed subset was used in association tests. Correlated functional status among segregating V segments might be attributable to linkage disequilibrium, but an unknown experimental factor could not be ruled out. When HLA alleles, especially DR and DQ, strongly co-occurred, TCR associations were difficult to assign to individual alleles. In vitro tests confirmed that a few of the cytomegalovirus-associated TCR beta chains recognize cytomegalovirus antigens. Immune exposure information for the cohort was limited to CMV serostatus. A later analysis found that most CMV-associated TCR beta chains appeared HLA-restricted, with HLA associations seemingly driven largely by CMV exposure. According to the authors, the approach could potentially be generalized to other disease states and immunological phenotypes. A further reported finding was that TCR beta sequences accurately predicted the HLA-A and HLA-B alleles for most subjects in the first cohort. The cohort was sequenced for TCR beta chains only, and without alpha or paired-chain data the features that could be detected were limited. The classifier was reported to diagnose cytomegalovirus status with high specificity and sensitivity in both the original cohort and the validation cohort. A cluster of highly shared sequence variants was judged likely to be a technical artifact of the sequencing pipeline. According to a later analysis, parvovirus B19, influenza, CMV and Epstein-Barr virus appeared linked to several top co-occurrence clusters.

This clone has only a few counts. The antigen this receptor binds is unknown. Base qualities are not provided; no much larger clone lies one nucleotide away. At the junction V is shortened by 11 bases and J by 0 bases; bases outside the gene matches: 5. Including the terminal cysteine and phenylalanine, the CDR3 comprises 13 residues. The entry retains the CDR3 DNA only, 39 bases that are in frame from base 1. CDR1 and CDR2, looked up from the germline V gene (reference sequence), are MNHNY and SVGAGI. The sequencing sample was made of PBMCs. This receptor was identified in a woman aged 18-29 years in good health and CMV-seropositive. The chain is assembled from TRBV6-6 and TRBJ2-7, and TRBD1 matches 9 of the central bases. The CDR3 protein is CAAGQGDSYEQYF. The DNA is as follows: TGTGCCGCGGGACAGGGAGACTCCTACGAGCAGTACTTC.